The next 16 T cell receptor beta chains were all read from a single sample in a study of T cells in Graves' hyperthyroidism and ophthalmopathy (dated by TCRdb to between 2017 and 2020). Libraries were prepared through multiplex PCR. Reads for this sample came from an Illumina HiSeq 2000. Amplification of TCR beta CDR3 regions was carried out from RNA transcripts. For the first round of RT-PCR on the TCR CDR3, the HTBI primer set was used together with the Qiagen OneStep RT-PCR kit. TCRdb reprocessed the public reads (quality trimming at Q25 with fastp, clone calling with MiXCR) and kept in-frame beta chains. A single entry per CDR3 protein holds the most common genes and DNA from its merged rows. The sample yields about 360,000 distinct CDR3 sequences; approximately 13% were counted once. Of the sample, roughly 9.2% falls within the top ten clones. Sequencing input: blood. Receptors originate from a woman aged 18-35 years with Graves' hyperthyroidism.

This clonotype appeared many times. DNA for the CDR3: TGTGCCAGCAGCTTAGGGACAGGGTGGTACAATGAGCAGTTCTTC. Amino acid sequence: CASSLGTGWYNEQFF. This sequence joins TRBV7-3 and TRBJ2-1, with 9 bases that match TRBD1. Losses at the gene ends were 2 bases for V and 4 bases for J; bases not matched to a gene: 3. From germline, CDR1 is SGHTA and CDR2 FQGTGA. CDR3 size: 15 residues.

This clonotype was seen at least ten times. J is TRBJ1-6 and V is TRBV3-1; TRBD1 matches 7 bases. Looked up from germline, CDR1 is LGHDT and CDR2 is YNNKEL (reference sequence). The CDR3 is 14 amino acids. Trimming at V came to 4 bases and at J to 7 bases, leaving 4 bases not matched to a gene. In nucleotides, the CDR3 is TGTGCCAGCAGCCTGACAGGGAAAAATTCACCCCTCCACTTT. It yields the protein CASSLTGKNSPLHF.

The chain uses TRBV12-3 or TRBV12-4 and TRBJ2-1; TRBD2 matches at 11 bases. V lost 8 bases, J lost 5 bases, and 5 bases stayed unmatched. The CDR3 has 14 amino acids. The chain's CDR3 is CASGLAGEHNEQFF. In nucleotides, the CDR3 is TGTGCCAGCGGACTAGCGGGCGAGCACAATGAGCAGTTCTTC.

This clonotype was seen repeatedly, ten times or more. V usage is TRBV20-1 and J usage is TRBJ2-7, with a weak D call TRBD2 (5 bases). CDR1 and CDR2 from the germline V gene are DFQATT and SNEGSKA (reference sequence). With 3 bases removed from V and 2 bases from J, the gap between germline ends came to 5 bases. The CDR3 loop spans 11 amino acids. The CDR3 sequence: CSASGAYEQYF. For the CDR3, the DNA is TGCAGTGCTAGCGGGGCCTACGAGCAGTACTTC.

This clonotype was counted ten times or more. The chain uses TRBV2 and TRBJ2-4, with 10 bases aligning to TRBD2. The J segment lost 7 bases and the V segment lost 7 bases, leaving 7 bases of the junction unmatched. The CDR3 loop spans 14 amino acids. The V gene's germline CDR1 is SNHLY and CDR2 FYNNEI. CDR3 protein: CASTEGLAHNIQYF. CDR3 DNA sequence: TGTGCCAGCACCGAGGGACTAGCGCATAACATTCAGTACTTC.

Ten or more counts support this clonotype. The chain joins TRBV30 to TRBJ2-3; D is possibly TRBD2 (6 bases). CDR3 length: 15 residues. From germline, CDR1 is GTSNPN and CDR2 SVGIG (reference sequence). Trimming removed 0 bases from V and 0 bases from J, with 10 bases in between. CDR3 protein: CAWSVASDSTDTQYF. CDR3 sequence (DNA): TGTGCCTGGAGTGTTGCTAGCGATAGCACAGATACGCAGTATTTT.

The CDR3 loop is CASSLAVFYGYTF. For the CDR3, the DNA is TGTGCCAGCAGTTTGGCAGTTTTCTATGGCTACACCTTC. The rearrangement links TRBV28 to TRBJ1-2; D is undetermined. The V end was cut by 3 bases, the J end by 4 bases, with 9 bases between. This CDR3 region has 13 residues. Looked up from germline, CDR1 is MDHEN and CDR2 is SYDVKM.

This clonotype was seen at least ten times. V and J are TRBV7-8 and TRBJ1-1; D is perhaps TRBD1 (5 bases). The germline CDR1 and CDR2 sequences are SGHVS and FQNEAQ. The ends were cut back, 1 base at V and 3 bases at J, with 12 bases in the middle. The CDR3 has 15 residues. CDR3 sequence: CASSLDGALDTEAFF. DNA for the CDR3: TGTGCCAGCAGCTTAGACGGGGCGTTGGACACTGAAGCTTTCTTT.

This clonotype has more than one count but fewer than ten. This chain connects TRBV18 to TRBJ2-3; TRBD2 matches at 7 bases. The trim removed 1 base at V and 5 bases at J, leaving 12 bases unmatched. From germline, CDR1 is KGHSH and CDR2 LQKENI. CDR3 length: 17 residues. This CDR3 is CASSPRLGAERGDTQYF. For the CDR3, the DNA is TGTGCCAGCTCACCACGATTGGGAGCGGAGCGGGGAGATACGCAGTATTTT.

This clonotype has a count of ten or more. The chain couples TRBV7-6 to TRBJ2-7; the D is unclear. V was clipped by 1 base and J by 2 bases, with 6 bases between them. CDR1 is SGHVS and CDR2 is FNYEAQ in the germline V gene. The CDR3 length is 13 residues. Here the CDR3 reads CASSLETAYEQYF. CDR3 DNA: TGTGCCAGCAGCTTAGAAACGGCCTACGAGCAGTACTTC.

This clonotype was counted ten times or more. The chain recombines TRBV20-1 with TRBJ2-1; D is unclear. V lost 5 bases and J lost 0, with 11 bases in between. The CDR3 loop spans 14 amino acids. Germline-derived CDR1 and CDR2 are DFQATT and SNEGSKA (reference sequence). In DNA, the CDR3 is TGCAGTGCTTACGGGCCTAGCTCCTACAATGAGCAGTTCTTC. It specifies CSAYGPSSYNEQFF.

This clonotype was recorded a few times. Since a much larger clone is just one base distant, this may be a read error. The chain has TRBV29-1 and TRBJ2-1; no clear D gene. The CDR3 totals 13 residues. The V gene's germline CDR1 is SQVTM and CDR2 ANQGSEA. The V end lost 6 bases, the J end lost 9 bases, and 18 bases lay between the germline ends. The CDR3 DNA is TGCAGCGTCCGAGTTGCTTTTGTGGGTGAGCAGTTCTTC. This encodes CSVRVAFVGEQFF.

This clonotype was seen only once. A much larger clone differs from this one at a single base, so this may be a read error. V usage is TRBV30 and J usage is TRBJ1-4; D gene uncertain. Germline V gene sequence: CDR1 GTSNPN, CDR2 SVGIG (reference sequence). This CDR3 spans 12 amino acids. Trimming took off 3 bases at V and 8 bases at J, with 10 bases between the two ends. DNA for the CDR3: TGTGCCTGGAGCGAATGGCGGGAAAAACTGTTTTTT. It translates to CAWSEWREKLFF.

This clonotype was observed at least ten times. The CDR3 bases are TGTGCCAGCAGCTTAAGATGGCGGCAGCCTGGCTACACCTTC. This codes for CASSLRWRQPGYTF. The chain couples TRBV13 to TRBJ1-2; D gene ambiguous. This CDR3 region has 14 residues. The germline CDR1 and CDR2 sequences are PRHDT and FYEKMQ (reference sequence). The V gene lost 2 bases and the J gene lost 7 bases, with 14 bases spanning the gap.

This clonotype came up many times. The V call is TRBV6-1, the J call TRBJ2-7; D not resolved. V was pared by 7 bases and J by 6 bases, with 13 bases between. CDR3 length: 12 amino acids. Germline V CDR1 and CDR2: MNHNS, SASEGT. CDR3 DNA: TGTGCCAGCAAGGGCAGTACTGGCGAGCAGTACTTC. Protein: CASKGSTGEQYF.

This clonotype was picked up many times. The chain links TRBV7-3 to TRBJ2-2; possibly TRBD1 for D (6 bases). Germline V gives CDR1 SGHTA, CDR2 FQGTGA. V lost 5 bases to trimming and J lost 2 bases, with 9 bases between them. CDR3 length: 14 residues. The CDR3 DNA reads TGTGCCAGCAGCGAGGGACACAACACCGGGGAGCTGTTTTTT. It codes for CASSEGHNTGELFF.